This T cell receptor (beta chain) was sequenced during a study of T-cell reconstitution after alpha-beta-depleted transplantation in children. This clonotype was seen repeatedly, ten times or more. The antigen is not known. V dropped 2 bases and J dropped 3 bases, with 12 bases sitting between them. CDR3 length: 14 residues. Germline V gene sequence: CDR1 DFQATT, CDR2 SNEGSKA (reference sequence). Overall study findings and caveats: The origin of alpha-beta T cells about two months after transplant was reportedly several hundred expanded graft clones. T-cell numbers and diversity one year post-transplant derived largely from freshly generated T cells.

Unique molecular identifiers were incorporated when the TCRbeta library was constructed. TCRdb ran MiXCR on the PCR reads and lists one entry per CDR3 protein. The table lists 220,000 or so distinct CDR3 sequences, around 7.8% of them singletons, with roughly 6% in the top ten. This receptor was obtained from a male patient younger than 18 who had a stem cell transplant for acute lymphoblastic leukemia, so the T cells may come from the graft donor. Sequences were derived from PBMCs, mostly from graft donor cells, sampled 180 days after TCRalphabeta/CD19-depleted stem cell transplant. The V call is TRBV20-1, the J call TRBJ2-3; perhaps D is TRBD1 or TRBD2 (5 bases each). CDR3 in DNA: TGCAGTGCTAGATATGCCGGGACGACAGATACGCAGTATTTT. Its protein product is CSARYAGTTDTQYF.